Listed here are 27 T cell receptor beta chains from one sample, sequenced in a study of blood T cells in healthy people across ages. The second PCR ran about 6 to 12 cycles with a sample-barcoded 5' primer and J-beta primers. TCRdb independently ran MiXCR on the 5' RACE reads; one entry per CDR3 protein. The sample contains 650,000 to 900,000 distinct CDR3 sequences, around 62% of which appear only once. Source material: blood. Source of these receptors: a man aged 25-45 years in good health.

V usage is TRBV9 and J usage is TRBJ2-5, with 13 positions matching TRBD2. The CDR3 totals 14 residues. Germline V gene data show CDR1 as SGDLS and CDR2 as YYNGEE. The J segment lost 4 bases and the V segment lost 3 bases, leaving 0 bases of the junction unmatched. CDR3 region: CASSGTSGGETQYF. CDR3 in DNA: TGTGCCAGCAGCGGGACTAGCGGGGGAGAGACCCAGTACTTC.

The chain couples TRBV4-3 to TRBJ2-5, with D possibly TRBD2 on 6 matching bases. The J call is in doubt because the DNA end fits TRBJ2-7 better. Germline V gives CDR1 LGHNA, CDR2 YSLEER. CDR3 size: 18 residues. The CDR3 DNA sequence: TGCGCCAGCAGCCGCTTTTGGACAAAGGGACTGCAGAATGACGAGCAGTACTTC. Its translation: CASSRFWTKGLQNDEQYF.

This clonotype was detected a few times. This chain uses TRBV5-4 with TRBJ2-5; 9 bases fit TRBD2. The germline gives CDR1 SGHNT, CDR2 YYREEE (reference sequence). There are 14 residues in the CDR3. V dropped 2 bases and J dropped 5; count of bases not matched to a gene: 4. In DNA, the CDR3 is TGTGCCAGCAGCTTTAAGCGGGGGGAGGAGACCCAGTACTTC. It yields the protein CASSFKRGEETQYF. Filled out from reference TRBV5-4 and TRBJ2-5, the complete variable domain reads ETGVTQSPTHLIKTRGQQVTLRCSSQSGHNTVSWYQQALGQGPQFIFQYYREEENGRGNFPPRFSGLQFPNYSSELNVNALELDDSALYLCASSFKRGEETQYFGPGTRLLVL.

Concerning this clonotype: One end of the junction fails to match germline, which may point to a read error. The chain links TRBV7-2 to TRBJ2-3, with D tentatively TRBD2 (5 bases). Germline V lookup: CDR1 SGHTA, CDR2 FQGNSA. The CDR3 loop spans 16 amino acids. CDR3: CASSLASQRSTDTQYF. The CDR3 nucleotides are TGCGCCAGCAGCTTAGCGTCCCAGCGGTCCACAGATACGCAGTATTTT.

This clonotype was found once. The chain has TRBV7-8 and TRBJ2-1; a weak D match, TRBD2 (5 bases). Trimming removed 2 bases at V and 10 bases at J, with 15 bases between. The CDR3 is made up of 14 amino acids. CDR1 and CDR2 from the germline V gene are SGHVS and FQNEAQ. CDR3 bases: TGTGCCAGCAGCTTACTGGGCGATGGAGGAGAGCAGTTCTTC. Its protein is CASSLLGDGGEQFF. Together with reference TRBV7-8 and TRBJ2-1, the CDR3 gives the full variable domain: GAGVSQSPRYKVAKRGQDVALRCDPISGHVSLFWYQQALGQGPEFLTYFQNEAQLDKSGLPSDRFFAERPEGSVSTLKIQRTQQEDSAVYLCASSLLGDGGEQFFGPGTRLTVL.

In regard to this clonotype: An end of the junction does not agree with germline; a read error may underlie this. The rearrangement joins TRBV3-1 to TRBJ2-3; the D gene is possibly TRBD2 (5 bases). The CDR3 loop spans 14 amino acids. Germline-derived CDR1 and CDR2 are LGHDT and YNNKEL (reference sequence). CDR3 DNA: TGTGTCAGCAGCTACCGGACTTCCACAGATACGCAGTATTTT. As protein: CVSSYRTSTDTQYF.

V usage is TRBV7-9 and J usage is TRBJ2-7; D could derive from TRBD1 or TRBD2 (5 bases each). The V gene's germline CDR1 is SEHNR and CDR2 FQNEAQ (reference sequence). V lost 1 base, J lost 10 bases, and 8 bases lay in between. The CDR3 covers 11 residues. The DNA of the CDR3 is TGTGCCAGCAGCTTAGTGGGGGACCAGTACTTC. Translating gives CASSLVGDQYF.

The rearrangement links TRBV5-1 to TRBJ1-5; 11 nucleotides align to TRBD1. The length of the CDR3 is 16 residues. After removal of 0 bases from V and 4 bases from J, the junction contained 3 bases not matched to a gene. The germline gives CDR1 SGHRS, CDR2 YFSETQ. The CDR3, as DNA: TGCGCCAGCAGCTTGGGGACAGGGGGCATTAATCAGCCCCAGCATTTT. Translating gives CASSLGTGGINQPQHF.

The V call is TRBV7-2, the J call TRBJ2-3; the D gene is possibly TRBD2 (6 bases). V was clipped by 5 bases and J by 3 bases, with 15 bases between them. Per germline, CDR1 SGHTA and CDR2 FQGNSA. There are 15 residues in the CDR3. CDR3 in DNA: TGTGCCAGCAGCCCACTAGCACGGACGACAGATACGCAGTATTTT. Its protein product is CASSPLARTTDTQYF.

CDR3 loop: CASSLGVGSPLHF. CDR3 nucleotide sequence: TGTGCCAGCAGCTTAGGAGTGGGTTCACCCCTCCACTTT. V is TRBV7-3 and J is TRBJ1-6; D remains ambiguous. CDR1 SGHTA and CDR2 FQGTGA come from the germline V gene. The CDR3 is 13 residues long. Trimming left V 2 bases short and J 9 bases short, with 8 bases between.

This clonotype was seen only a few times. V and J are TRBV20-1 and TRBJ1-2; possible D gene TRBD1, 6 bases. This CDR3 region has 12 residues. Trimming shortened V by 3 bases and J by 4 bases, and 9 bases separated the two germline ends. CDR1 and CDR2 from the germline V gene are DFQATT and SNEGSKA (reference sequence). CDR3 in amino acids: CSASQDSYGYTF. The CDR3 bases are TGCAGTGCTAGCCAGGACAGCTATGGCTACACCTTC.

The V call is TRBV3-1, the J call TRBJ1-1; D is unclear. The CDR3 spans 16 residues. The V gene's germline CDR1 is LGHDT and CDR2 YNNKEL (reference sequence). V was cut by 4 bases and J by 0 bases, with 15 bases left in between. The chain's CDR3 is CASSLLRPQMNTEAFF. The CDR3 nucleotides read TGTGCCAGCAGCCTTCTACGGCCTCAAATGAACACTGAAGCTTTCTTT. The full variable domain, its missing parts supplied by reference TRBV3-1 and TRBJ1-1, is DTAVSQTPKYLVTQMGNDKSIKCEQNLGHDTMYWYKQDSKKFLKIMFSYNNKELIINETVPNRFSPKSPDKAHLNLHINSLELGDSAVYFCASSLLRPQMNTEAFFGQGTRLTVV.

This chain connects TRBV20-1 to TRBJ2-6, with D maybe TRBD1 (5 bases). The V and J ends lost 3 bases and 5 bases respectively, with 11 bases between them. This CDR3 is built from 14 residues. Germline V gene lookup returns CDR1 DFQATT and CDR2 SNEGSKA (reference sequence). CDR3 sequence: CSARVQGRANVLTF. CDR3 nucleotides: TGCAGTGCTAGGGTTCAGGGTAGGGCCAACGTCCTGACTTTC.

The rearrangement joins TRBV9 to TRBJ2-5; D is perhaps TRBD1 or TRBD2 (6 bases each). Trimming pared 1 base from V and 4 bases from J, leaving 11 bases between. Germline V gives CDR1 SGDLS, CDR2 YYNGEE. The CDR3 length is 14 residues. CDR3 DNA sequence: TGTGCCAGCAGCGTAAGTCGGGGGCGAGAGACCCAGTACTTC. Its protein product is CASSVSRGRETQYF.

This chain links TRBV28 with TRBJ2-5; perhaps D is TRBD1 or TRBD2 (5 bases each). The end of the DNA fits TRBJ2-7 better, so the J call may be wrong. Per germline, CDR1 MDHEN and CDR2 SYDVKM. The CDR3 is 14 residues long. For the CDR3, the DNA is TGTGCCAGCAGCACCCCTCCAGGGAGCTACGAGCAGTACTTC. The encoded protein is CASSTPPGSYEQYF.

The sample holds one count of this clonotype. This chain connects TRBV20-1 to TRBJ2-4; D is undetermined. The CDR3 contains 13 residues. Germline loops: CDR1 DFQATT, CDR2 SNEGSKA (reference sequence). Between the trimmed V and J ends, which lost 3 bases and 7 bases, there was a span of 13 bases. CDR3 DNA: TGCAGTGCTAGCCAGCCCTTTTCCAACATTCAGTACTTC. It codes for CSASQPFSNIQYF.

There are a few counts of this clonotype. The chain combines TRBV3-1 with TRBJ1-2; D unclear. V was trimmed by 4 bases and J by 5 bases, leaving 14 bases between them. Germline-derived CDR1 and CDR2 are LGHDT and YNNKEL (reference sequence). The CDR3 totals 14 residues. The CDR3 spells CASSRFGPEYGYTF. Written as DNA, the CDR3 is TGTGCCAGCAGCCGTTTCGGGCCGGAGTATGGCTACACCTTC.

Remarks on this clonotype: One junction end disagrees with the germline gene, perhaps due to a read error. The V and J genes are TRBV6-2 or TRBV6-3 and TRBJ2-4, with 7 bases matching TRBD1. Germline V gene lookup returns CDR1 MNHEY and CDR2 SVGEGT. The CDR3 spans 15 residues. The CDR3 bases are TGTGCCAGCAGTTATGGTACGACAGGGAAAAACATCCAGTACTTC. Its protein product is CASSYGTTGKNIQYF.

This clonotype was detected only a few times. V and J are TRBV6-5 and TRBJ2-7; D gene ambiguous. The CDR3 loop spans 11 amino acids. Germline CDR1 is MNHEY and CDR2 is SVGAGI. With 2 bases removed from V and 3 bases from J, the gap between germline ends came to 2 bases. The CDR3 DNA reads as TGTGCCAGCAGTTACGACTACGAGCAGTACTTC. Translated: CASSYDYEQYF.

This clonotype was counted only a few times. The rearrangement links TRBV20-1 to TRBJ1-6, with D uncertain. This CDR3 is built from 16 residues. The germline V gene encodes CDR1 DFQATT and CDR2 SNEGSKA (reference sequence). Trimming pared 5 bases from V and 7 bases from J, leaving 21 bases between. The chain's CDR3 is CSARNQLQLQNSPLHF. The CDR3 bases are TGCAGTGCTCGGAACCAACTACAGCTACAAAATTCACCCCTCCACTTT.

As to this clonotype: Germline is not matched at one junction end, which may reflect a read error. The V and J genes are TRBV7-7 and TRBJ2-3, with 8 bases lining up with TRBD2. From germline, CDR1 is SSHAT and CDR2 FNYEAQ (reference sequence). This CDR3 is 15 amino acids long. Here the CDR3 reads CASSQLAVGTDTQYF. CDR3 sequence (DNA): TGTGCTAGCAGCCAACTAGCGGTTGGCACAGATACGCAGTATTTT. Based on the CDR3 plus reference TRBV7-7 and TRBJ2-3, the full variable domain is GAGVSQSPRYKVTKRGQDVTLRCDPISSHATLYWYQQALGQGPEFLTYFNYEAQPDKSGLPSDRFSAERPEGSISTLTIQRTEQRDSAMYRCASSQLAVGTDTQYFGPGTRLTVL.

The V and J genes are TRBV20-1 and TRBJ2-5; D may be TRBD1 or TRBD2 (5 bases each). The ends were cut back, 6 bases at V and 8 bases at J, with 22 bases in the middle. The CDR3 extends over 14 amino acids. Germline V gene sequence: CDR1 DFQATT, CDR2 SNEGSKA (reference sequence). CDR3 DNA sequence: TGCAGTGCCTCGTCCCGGGACCACTCTCAAACCCAGTACTTC. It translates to CSASSRDHSQTQYF.

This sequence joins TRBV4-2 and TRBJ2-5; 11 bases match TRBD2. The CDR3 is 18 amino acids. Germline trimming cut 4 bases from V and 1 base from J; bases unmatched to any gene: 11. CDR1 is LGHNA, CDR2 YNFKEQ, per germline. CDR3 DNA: TGTGCCAGCAGCCCCCTGGAGGTAGCGGGGGGGCCCCAAGAGACCCAGTACTTC. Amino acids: CASSPLEVAGGPQETQYF.

The CDR3 coding sequence is TGTGCCAGCAGCTTCACAGAGTACGAGCAGTACTTC. This translates into CASSFTEYEQYF. The chain combines TRBV7-9 with TRBJ2-4; D gene ambiguous. The J call may not be correct, given that the DNA end is closer to TRBJ2-7. The CDR3 is 12 amino acids. From germline, CDR1 is SEHNR and CDR2 FQNEAQ (reference sequence).

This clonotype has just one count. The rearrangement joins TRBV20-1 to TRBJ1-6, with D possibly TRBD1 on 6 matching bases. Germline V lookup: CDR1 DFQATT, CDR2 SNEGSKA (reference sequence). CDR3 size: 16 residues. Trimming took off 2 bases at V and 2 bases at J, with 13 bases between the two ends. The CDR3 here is CSARSGQQPYNSPLHF. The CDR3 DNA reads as TGCAGTGCTAGATCTGGACAGCAGCCCTATAATTCACCCCTCCACTTT.

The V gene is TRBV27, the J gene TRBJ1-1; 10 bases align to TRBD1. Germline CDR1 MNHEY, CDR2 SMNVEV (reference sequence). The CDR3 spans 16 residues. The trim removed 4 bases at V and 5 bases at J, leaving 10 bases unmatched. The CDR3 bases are TGTGCCAGCAGTTCCCCGGGACAGGGGTTAAAGACTGAAGCTTTCTTT. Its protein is CASSSPGQGLKTEAFF.

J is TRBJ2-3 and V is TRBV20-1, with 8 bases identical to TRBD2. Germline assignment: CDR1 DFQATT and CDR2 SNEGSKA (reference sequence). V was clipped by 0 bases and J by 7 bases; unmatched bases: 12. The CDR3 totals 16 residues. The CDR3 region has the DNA TGCAGTGCTAGAGATGCCGGGACTAGGGGCCGGTATACGCAGTATTTT. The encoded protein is CSARDAGTRGRYTQYF.